This T cell receptor beta chain was obtained from a study of PD-1 blockade in classical Hodgkin lymphoma. Relapses following autologous stem cell transplantation were seen in all patients, with brentuximab vedotin exposure varying. Repertoires were generated with immunoSEQ multiplex PCR, while TCRdb's copy carries only in-frame clones and drops some. The sample carries approximately 60,000 clones, around 88% recorded once. CDR1 and CDR2 from the germline V gene are SEHNR and FQNEAQ (reference sequence). The CDR3 consists of 13 residues. The junction had 1 base not matched to a gene; V was cut back by 3 bases and J by 7 bases.

V is TRBV7-9 and J is TRBJ1-4; TRBD1 matches 8 bases. This clonotype was sampled from a human donor with classical Hodgkin lymphoma. The sample consisted of peripheral blood mononuclear cells (PBMCs), taken at baseline. CDR3 loop: CASSFDRGEKLFF. CDR3 DNA: TGTGCCAGCAGCTTCGACAGGGGTGAAAAACTGTTTTTT. Supplemented by reference TRBV7-9 and TRBJ1-4, the full variable domain reads DTGVSQNPRHKITKRGQNVTFRCDPISEHNRLYWYRQTLGQGPEFLTYFQNEAQLEKSRLLSDRFSAERPKGSFSTLEIQRTEQGDSAMYLCASSFDRGEKLFFGSGTQLSVL.